A single sample is the source of the 17 T cell receptor beta chains below, sequenced in a study of CD8 T cells in ankylosing spondylitis. TCRdb called the 5' RACE reads again in MiXCR, with one record for every CDR3 protein. This table has approximately 250,000 distinct CDR3 sequences, roughly 8.2% appearing once. The sample consisted of blood, either unsorted or a sorted T cell fraction (not recorded which). The receptors shown here come from a female donor with ankylosing spondylitis or in good health (not recorded which).

Many counts were recorded for this clonotype. The gene calls are TRBV7-8 and TRBJ1-2; 11 bases line up with TRBD1. Germline V lookup: CDR1 SGHVS, CDR2 FQNEAQ. The junction had 2 bases not matched to a gene; V was cut back by 1 base and J by 4 bases. CDR3 length equals 15 residues. The CDR3 is CASSLGTGGLYGYTF. The CDR3, as DNA: TGTGCCAGCAGCTTAGGGACAGGGGGCCTCTATGGCTACACCTTC. The variable domain in full, with the rest retrieved from reference TRBV7-8 and TRBJ1-2, is GAGVSQSPRYKVAKRGQDVALRCDPISGHVSLFWYQQALGQGPEFLTYFQNEAQLDKSGLPSDRFFAERPEGSVSTLKIQRTQQEDSAVYLCASSLGTGGLYGYTFGSGTRLTVV.

The chain employs TRBV6-2 or TRBV6-3 and TRBJ2-2; D is perhaps TRBD2 (5 bases). The CDR3 totals 17 residues. Per germline, CDR1 MNHEY and CDR2 SVGEGT. Between the trimmed V and J ends, which lost 0 bases and 1 base, there was a span of 12 bases. As DNA, the CDR3 is TGTGCCAGCAGTTACTCGAGGGCCGAATGGAACACCGGGGAGCTGTTTTTT. Residues: CASSYSRAEWNTGELFF.

This clonotype showed up many times. This sequence joins TRBV12-3 or TRBV12-4 and TRBJ1-2, with D unclear. V lost 7 bases and J lost 7, with 13 bases in between. This CDR3 spans 12 amino acids. In nucleotides, the CDR3 is TGTGCCAGCACCACCGACGGATTTGGCTACACCTTC. Protein sequence: CASTTDGFGYTF.

At least ten counts were recorded for this clonotype. The chain employs TRBV12-3 or TRBV12-4 and TRBJ2-2; no firm D call. The CDR3 is 12 residues long. The V end lost 0 bases, the J end lost 7 bases, and 3 bases lay between the germline ends. CDR3 sequence: CASSLALGELFF. Written as DNA, the CDR3 is TGTGCCAGCAGTTTAGCGCTCGGGGAGCTGTTTTTT.

This clonotype was seen repeatedly, ten times or more. This chain uses TRBV20-1 with TRBJ2-3, with 11 positions matching TRBD2. Looked up from germline, CDR1 is DFQATT and CDR2 is SNEGSKA (reference sequence). The CDR3 runs 18 residues. The ends lost 3 bases at V and 2 bases at J; junction bases unmatched: 13. CDR3 bases: TGCAGTGCTAGTGGAACTAGCGGGAGCCCTAAAATCACAGATACGCAGTATTTT. Residues: CSASGTSGSPKITDTQYF.

In this sample, this clonotype turned up many times. The rearrangement joins TRBV4-1 to TRBJ1-1; no clear D. Trimming shortened V by 1 base and J by 1 base, and 10 bases separated the two germline ends. Per germline, CDR1 MGHRA and CDR2 YSYEKL. The CDR3 runs to 15 residues. The CDR3 bases are TGCGCCAGCAGCCAAGCCCCGGGCGAGAACACTGAAGCTTTCTTT. The encoded protein is CASSQAPGENTEAFF.

This chain joins TRBV11-2 and TRBJ2-3; TRBD2 aligns across 11 bases. This CDR3 is 19 amino acids long. Trimming removed 5 bases from V and 4 bases from J; junction bases left unmatched: 17. Germline V gene data show CDR1 as SGHAT and CDR2 as FQNNGV. The CDR3 DNA sequence: TGTGCCAGCAGCGCCCCCGGGACTAGCGGCACCCTAGGGGCAGATACGCAGTATTTT. This sequence encodes CASSAPGTSGTLGADTQYF.

This clonotype has at least ten counts. The chain employs TRBV12-3 or TRBV12-4 and TRBJ1-5; 10 bases map to TRBD1. This CDR3 spans 15 amino acids. Trimming removed 4 bases from V and 4 bases from J; junction bases left unmatched: 4. In DNA, the CDR3 is TGTGCCAGCAGTTGGGGGACAGGGGCAAATCAGCCCCAGCATTTT. Amino acids: CASSWGTGANQPQHF.

This clonotype was detected ten times or more. The chain recombines TRBV3-1 with TRBJ1-1, with D unresolved. The CDR3 is 14 residues long. V shed 0 bases and J shed 1 base, with 6 bases lying between them. The germline V gene has CDR1 LGHDT and CDR2 YNNKEL (reference sequence). This CDR3 is CASSQDLGNTEAFF. DNA for the CDR3: TGTGCCAGCAGCCAAGATCTCGGGAACACTGAAGCTTTCTTT.

A few counts support this clonotype. The chain combines TRBV6-2 or TRBV6-3 with TRBJ2-6; D perhaps matches TRBD2 (5 bases). This CDR3 region has 17 residues. Germline V lookup: CDR1 MNHEY, CDR2 SVGEGT. V was clipped by 2 bases and J by 4 bases, with 15 bases between them. The CDR3 loop reads CASSYPPGGGGANVLTF. For the CDR3, the DNA is TGTGCCAGCAGTTACCCCCCAGGAGGCGGGGGGGCCAACGTCCTGACTTTC.

This clonotype has at least ten counts. The rearrangement uses TRBV7-2 and TRBJ2-7; D might be TRBD1 (6 bases). Trimming took off 3 bases at V and 1 base at J, with 13 bases between the two ends. Germline assignment: CDR1 SGHTA and CDR2 FQGNSA. The CDR3 runs 15 residues. CDR3 in amino acids: CASSLAGASSYEQYF. CDR3 DNA sequence: TGTGCCAGCAGCTTGGCAGGGGCGAGTTCCTACGAGCAGTACTTC.

This clonotype has at least ten counts. The chain is built from TRBV30 and TRBJ2-2; D remains ambiguous. CDR3 size: 14 residues. Trimming took off 1 base at V and 0 bases at J, with 6 bases between the two ends. The germline V gene has CDR1 GTSNPN and CDR2 SVGIG (reference sequence). This CDR3 reads CAWSDGPNTGELFF. CDR3 DNA: TGTGCCTGGAGTGACGGCCCGAACACCGGGGAGCTGTTTTTT.

As concerns this clonotype: This may come from a read error, since a much larger clone is one base off. This chain connects TRBV7-2 to TRBJ2-2; 8 nucleotides align to TRBD2. The CDR3 runs 15 residues. V lost 5 bases and J lost 5; bases outside the gene matches: 7. Germline V lookup: CDR1 SGHTA, CDR2 FQGNSA. The CDR3, as DNA: TGTGCCAGCAGCATCCTCGGGAGGGAAACCGGGGAGCTGTTTTTT. Encoded protein: CASSILGRETGELFF. The full variable domain, completed using reference TRBV7-2 and TRBJ2-2, is GAGVSQSPSNKVTEKGKDVELRCDPISGHTALYWYRQSLGQGLEFLIYFQGNSAPDKSGLPSDRFSAERTGGSVSTLTIQRTQQEDSAVYLCASSILGRETGELFFGEGSRLTVL.

This clonotype was observed at least ten times. This chain connects TRBV2 to TRBJ2-3; maybe TRBD1 (5 bases). The germline gives CDR1 SNHLY, CDR2 FYNNEI. The CDR3 runs 15 residues. V was cut by 7 bases and J by 0 bases, with 14 bases left in between. The CDR3 nucleotides are TGTGCCAGCAAAAAGTTGGACACTAGCACAGATACGCAGTATTTT. As protein: CASKKLDTSTDTQYF.

The J gene is TRBJ2-3, the V gene TRBV6-2 or TRBV6-3; 10 bases line up with TRBD1. V was clipped by 6 bases and J by 4 bases; unmatched bases: 10. There are 16 residues in the CDR3. Per germline, CDR1 MNHEY and CDR2 SVGEGT. The CDR3 DNA sequence: TGTGCCAGCAGCTTCTCCGGACAGGGGGTGCCAGATACGCAGTATTTT. This translates into CASSFSGQGVPDTQYF.

This clonotype was detected ten times or more. The V and J genes are TRBV12-3 or TRBV12-4 and TRBJ1-1, with unresolved D. The CDR3 is made up of 14 amino acids. V gave up 3 bases and J gave up 0 bases, with 8 bases separating them. CDR3: CASSLATLNTEAFF. DNA of the CDR3: TGTGCCAGCAGTTTGGCCACTTTGAACACTGAAGCTTTCTTT.

There are many counts of this clonotype. For the CDR3, the DNA is TGTGCCAGTTTTAGAGGCAATGAGCAGTTCTTC. Translated: CASFRGNEQFF. This rearrangement joins TRBV6-1 to TRBJ2-1; no firm D call. V lost 9 bases to trimming and J lost 6 bases, with 9 bases between them. The CDR3 is 11 residues long. The germline CDR1 and CDR2 sequences are MNHNS and SASEGT.